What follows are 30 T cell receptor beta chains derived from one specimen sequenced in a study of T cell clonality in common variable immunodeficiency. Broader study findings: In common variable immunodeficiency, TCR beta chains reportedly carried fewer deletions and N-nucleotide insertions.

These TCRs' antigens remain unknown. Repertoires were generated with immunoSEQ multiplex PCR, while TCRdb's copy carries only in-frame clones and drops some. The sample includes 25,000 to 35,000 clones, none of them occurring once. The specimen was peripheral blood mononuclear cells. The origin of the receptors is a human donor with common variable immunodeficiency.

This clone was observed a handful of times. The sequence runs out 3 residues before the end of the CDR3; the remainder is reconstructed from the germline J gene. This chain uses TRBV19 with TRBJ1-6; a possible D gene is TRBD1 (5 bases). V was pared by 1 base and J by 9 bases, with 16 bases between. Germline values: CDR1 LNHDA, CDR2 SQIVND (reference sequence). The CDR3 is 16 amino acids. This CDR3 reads CASSIGNTLRGSPLHF. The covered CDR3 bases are TGTGCCAGTAGTATAGGAAACACCCTGAGGGGTTCACCC. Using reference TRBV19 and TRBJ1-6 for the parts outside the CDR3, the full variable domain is DGGITQSPKYLFRKEGQNVTLSCEQNLNHDAMYWYRQDPGQGLRLIYYSQIVNDFQKGDIAEGYSVSREKKESFPLTVTSAQKNPTAFYLCASSIGNTLRGSPLHFGNGTRLTVT.

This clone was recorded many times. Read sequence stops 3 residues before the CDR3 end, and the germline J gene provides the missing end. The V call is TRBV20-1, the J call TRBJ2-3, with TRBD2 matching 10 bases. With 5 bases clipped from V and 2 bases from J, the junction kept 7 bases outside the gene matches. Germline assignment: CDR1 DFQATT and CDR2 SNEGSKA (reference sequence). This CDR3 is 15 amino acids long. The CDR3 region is CSALLAGALTDTQYF. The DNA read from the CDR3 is TGCAGTGCTCTTCTAGCGGGGGCCCTCACAGATACG.

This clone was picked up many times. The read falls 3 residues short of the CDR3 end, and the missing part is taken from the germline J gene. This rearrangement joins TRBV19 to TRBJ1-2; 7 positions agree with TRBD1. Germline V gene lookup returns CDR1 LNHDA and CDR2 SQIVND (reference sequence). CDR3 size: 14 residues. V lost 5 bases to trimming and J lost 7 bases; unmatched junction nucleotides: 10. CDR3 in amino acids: CASSGTSGGSGYTF. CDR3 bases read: TGTGCCAGTAGTGGGACATCAGGGGGATCTGGC.

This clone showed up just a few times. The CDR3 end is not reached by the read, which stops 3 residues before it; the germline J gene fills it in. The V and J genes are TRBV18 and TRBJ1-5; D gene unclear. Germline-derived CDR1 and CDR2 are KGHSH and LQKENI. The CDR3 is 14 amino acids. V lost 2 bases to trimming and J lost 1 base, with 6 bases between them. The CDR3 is CASSPARSNQPQHF. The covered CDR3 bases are TGTGCCAGCTCACCAGCCAGGAGCAATCAGCCC.

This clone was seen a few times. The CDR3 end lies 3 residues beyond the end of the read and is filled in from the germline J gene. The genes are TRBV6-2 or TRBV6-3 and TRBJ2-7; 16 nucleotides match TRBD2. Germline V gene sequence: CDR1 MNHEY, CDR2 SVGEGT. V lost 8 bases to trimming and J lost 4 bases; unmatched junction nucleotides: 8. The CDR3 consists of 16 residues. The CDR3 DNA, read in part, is TGTGCCAGCTCCGGGACTAGCGGGGGGGCCGGATACGAG. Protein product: CASSGTSGGAGYE. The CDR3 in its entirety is CASSGTSGGAGYEQYF.

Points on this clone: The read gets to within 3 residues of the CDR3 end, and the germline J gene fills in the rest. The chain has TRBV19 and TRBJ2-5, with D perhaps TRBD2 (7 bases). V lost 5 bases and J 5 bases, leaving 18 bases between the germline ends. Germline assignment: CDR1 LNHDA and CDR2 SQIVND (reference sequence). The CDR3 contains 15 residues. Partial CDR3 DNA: TGTGCCAGTAGTCCAAGACGGGGGGCCAAGGAGACC. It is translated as CASSPRRGAKET. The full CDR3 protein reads CASSPRRGAKETQYF.

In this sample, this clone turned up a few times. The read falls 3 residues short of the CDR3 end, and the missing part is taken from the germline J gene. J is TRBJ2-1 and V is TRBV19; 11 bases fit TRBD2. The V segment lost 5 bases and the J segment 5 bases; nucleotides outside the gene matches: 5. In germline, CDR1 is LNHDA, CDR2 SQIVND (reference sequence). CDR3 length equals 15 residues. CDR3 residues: CASSLLAGGHNEQFF. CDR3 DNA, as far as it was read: TGTGCCAGTAGTCTCTTAGCGGGGGGGCACAATGAG.

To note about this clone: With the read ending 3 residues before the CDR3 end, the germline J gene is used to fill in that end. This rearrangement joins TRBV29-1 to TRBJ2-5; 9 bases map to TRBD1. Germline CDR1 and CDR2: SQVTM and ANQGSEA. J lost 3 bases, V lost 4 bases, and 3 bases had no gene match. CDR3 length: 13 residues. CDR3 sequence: CSVARTGEETQYF. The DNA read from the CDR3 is TGCAGCGTTGCGAGGACAGGGGAAGAGACC.

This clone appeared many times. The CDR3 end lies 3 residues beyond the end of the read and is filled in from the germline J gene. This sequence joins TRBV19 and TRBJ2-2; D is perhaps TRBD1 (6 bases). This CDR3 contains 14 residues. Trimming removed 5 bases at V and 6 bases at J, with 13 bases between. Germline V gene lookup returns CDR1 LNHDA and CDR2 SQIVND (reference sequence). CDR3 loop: CASSSFRGAGELFF. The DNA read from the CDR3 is TGTGCCAGTAGTTCTTTCAGGGGCGCCGGGGAG.

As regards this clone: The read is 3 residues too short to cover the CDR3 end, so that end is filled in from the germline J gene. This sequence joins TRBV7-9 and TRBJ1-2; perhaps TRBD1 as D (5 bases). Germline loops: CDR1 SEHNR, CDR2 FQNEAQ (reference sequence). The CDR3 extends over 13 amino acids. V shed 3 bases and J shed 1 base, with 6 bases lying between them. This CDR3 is CASSLTDNYGYTF. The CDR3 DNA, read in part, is TGTGCCAGCAGCTTGACAGATAACTATGGC.

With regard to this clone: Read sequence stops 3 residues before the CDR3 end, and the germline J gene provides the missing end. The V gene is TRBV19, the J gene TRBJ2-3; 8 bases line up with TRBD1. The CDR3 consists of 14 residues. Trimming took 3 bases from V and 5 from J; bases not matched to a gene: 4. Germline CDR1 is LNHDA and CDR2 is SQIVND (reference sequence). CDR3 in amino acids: CASSMSRGQDTQYF. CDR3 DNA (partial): TGTGCCAGTAGTATGAGCAGGGGGCAAGATACG.

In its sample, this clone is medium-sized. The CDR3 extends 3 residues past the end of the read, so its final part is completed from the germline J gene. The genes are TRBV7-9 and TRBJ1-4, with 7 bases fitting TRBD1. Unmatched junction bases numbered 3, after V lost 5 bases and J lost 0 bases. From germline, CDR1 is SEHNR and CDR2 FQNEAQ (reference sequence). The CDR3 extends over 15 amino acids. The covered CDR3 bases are TGTGCCAGCAGCGATGGGACAGCAACTAATGAAAAA. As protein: CASSDGTATNEK. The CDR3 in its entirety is CASSDGTATNEKLFF.

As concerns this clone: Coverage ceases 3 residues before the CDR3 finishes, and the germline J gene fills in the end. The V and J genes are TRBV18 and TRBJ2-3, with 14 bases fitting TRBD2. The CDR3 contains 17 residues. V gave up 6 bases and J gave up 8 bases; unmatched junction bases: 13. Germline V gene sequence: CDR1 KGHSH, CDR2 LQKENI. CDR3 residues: CASSNKGTSGGRGTQYF. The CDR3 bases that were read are TGTGCCAGCTCGAATAAGGGGACTAGCGGGGGAAGAGGTACG.

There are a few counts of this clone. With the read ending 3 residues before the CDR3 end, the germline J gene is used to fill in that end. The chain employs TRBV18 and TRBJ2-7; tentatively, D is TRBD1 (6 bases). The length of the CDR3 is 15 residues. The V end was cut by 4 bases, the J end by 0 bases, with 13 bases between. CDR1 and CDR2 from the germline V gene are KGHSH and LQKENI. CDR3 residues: CASSLDGTFSYEQYF. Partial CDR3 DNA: TGTGCCAGCTCACTAGACGGGACATTCTCCTACGAG.

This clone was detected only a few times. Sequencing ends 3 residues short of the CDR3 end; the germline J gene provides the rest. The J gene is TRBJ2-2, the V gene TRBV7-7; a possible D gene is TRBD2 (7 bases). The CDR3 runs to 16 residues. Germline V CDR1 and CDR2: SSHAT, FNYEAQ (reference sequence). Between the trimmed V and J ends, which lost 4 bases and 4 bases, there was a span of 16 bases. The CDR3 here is CASSSQQGGGTGELFF. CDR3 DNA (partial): TGTGCCAGCAGCTCTCAACAGGGAGGGGGCACCGGGGAG. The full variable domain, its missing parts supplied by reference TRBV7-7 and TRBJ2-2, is GAGVSQSPRYKVTKRGQDVTLRCDPISSHATLYWYQQALGQGPEFLTYFNYEAQPDKSGLPSDRFSAERPEGSISTLTIQRTEQRDSAMYRCASSSQQGGGTGELFFGEGSRLTVL.

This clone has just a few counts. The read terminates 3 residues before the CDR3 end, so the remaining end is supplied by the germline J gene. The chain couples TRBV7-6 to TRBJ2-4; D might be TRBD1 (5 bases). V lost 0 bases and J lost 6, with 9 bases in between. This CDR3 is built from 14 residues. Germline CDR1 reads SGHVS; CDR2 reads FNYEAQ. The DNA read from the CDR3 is TGTGCCAGCAGCTTAGCGCGGCAGGGAAACATT. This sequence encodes CASSLARQGNI. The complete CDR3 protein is CASSLARQGNIQYF.

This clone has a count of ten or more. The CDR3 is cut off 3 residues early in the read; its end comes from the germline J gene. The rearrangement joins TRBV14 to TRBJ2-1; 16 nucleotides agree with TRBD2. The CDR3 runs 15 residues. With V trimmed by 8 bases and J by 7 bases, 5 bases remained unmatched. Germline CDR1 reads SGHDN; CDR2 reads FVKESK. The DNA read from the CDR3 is TGTGCCAGCTCGCCGGGACTAGCGGGGGGGAATGAG. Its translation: CASSPGLAGGNE. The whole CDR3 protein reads CASSPGLAGGNEQFF.

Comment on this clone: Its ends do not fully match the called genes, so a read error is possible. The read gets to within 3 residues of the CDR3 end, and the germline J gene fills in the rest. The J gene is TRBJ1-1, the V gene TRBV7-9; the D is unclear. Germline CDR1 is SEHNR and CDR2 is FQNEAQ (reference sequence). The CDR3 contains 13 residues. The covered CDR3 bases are TGTTCCAGCAGCTTAAGCCCCAACACTGAA. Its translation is CSSSLSPNTE. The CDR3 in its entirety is CSSSLSPNTEAFF. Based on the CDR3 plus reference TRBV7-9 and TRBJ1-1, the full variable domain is DTGVSQNPRHKITKRGQNVTFRCDPISEHNRLYWYRQTLGQGPEFLTYFQNEAQLEKSRLLSDRFSAERPKGSFSTLEIQRTEQGDSAMYLCSSSLSPNTEAFFGQGTRLTVV.

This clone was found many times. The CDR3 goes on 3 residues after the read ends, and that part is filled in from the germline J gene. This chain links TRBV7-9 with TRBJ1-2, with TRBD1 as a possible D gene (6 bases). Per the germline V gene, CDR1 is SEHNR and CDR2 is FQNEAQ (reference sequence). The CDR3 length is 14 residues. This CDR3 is CASSLGPGAGGYTF. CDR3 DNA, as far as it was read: TGTGCCAGCAGCTTAGGCCCAGGGGCCGGGGGC.

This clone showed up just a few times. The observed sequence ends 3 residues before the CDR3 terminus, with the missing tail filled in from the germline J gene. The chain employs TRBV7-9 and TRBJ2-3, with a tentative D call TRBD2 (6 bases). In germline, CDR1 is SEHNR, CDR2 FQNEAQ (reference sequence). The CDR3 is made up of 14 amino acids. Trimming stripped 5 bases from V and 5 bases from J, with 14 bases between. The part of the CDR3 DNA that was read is TGTGCCAGCAGCCCCGGGACTGGACAAGATACG. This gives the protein CASSPGTGQDT. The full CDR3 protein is CASSPGTGQDTQYF.

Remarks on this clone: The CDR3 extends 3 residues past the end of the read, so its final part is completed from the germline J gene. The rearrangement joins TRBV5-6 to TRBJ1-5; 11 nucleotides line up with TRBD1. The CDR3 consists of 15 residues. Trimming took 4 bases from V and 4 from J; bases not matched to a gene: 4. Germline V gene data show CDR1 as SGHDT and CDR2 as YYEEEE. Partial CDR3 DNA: TGTGCCAGCAGCGGGGGACAGGGGGTAAATCAGCCC. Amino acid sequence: CASSGGQGVNQP. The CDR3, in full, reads CASSGGQGVNQPQHF.

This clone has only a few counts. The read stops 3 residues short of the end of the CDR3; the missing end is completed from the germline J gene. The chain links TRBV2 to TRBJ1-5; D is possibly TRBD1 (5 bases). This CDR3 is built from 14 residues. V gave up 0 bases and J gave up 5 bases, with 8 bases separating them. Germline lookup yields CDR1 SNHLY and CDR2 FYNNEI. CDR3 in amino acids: CASSEALGDQPQHF. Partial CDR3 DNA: TGTGCCAGCAGTGAAGCGCTAGGGGATCAGCCC. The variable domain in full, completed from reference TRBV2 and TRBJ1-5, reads EPEVTQTPSHQVTQMGQEVILRCVPISNHLYFYWYRQILGQKVEFLVSFYNNEISEKSEIFDDQFSVERPDGSNFTLKIRSTKLEDSAMYFCASSEALGDQPQHFGDGTRLSIL.

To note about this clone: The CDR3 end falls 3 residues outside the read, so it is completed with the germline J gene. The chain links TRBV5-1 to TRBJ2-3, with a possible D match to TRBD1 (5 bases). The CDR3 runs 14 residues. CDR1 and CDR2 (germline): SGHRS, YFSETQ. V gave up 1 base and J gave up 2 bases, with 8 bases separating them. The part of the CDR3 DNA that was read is TGCGCCAGCAGCTTGAGGGGCCCCACAGATACG. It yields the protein CASSLRGPTDT. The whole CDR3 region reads CASSLRGPTDTQYF.

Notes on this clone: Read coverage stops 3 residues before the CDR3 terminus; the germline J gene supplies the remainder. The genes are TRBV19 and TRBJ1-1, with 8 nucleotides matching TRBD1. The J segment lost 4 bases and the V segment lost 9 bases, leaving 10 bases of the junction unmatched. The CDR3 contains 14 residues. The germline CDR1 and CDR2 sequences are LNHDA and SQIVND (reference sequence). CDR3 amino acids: CASSNQGAGTEAFF. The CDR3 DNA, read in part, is TGTGCCAGCTCCAATCAGGGGGCCGGCACTGAA. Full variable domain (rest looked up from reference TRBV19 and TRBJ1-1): DGGITQSPKYLFRKEGQNVTLSCEQNLNHDAMYWYRQDPGQGLRLIYYSQIVNDFQKGDIAEGYSVSREKKESFPLTVTSAQKNPTAFYLCASSNQGAGTEAFFGQGTRLTVV.

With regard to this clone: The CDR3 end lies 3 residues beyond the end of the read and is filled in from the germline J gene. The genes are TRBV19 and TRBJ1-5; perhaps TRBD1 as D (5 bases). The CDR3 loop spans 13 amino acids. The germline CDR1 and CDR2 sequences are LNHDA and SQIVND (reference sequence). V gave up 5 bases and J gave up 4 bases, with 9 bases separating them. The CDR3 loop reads CASSPGLNQPQHF. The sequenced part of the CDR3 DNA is TGTGCCAGTAGTCCGGGACTTAATCAGCCC.

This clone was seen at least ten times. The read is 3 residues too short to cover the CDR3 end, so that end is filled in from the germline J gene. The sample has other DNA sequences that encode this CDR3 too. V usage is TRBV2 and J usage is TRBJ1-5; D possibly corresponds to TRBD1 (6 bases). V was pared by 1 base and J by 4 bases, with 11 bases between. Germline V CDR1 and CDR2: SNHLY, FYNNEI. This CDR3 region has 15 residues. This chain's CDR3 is CASSEGWQGNQPQHF. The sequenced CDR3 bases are TGTGCCAGCAGTGAAGGATGGCAGGGGAATCAGCCC.

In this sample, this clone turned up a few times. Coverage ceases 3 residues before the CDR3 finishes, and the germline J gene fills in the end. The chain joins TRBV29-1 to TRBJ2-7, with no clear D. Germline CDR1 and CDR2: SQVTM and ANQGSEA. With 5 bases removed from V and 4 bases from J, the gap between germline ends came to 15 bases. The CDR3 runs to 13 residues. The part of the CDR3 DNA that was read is TGCAGCGTTTCCTCCTTATCCGGGTACGAG. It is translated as CSVSSLSGYE. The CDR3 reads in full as CSVSSLSGYEQYF.

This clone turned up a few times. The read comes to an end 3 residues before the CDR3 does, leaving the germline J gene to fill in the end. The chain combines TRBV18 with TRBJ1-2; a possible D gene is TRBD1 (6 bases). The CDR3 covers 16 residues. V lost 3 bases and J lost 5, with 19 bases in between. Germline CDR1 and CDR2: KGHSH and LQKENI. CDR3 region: CASSPGANIDLYGYTF. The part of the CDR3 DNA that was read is TGTGCCAGCTCACCGGGGGCTAACATCGATTTATATGGC.

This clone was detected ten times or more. The CDR3 loop is CASSQGPTGTGTEAFF. The part of the CDR3 DNA that was read is TGCGCCAGCAGCCAAGGACCGACAGGGACGGGCACTGAA. V usage is TRBV4-1 and J usage is TRBJ1-1; 7 bases are shared with TRBD1. The read stops 3 residues short of the end of the CDR3; the missing end is completed from the germline J gene. V lost 1 base and J lost 4; bases outside the gene matches: 9. CDR3 length: 16 amino acids. Germline V lookup: CDR1 MGHRA, CDR2 YSYEKL.

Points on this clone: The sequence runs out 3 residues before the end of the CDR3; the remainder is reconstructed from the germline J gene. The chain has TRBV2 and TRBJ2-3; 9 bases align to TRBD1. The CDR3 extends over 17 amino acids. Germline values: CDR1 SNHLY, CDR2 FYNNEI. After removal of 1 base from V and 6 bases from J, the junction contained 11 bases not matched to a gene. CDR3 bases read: TGTGCCAGCAGTGAAGTGGTACAGGGGGCGAGAATTGATACG. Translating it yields CASSEVVQGARIDT. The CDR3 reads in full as CASSEVVQGARIDTQYF.